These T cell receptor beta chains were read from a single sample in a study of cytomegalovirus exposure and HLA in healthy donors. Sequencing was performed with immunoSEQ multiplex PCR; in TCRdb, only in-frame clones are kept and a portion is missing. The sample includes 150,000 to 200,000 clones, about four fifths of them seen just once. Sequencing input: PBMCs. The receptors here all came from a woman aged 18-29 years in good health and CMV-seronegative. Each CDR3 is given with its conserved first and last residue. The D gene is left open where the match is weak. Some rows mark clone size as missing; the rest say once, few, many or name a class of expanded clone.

CASSQAAGGASSYNEQFF TGCGCCAGCAGCCAAGCAGCGGGAGGGGCAAGCTCCTACAATGAGCAGTTCTTC TRBD2 TRBV4-3 . TRBJ2-1
CASRVGVAGNQNTGELFF TGTGCTAGTCGCGTAGGGGTAGCGGGGAACCAGAACACCGGGGAGCTGTTTTTT TRBD2 TRBV12-5 . TRBJ2-2
CASSFQDSSYEQYF TGTGCCAGCAGCTTTCAAGACAGCTCCTACGAGCAGTACTTC . TRBV7-8 . TRBJ2-7
CASSVATSGRAEETQYF TGTGCCAGCAGCGTAGCTACTAGCGGGAGGGCAGAGGAGACCCAGTACTTC TRBD2 TRBV9 . TRBJ2-5
CASSPGTGYTDTQYF TGTGCCAGCAGCCCCGGGACAGGGTACACAGATACGCAGTATTTT TRBD1 TRBV6-1 . TRBJ2-3
CAWSVPAGSNYGYTF TGTGCCTGGAGTGTACCTGCAGGGTCTAACTATGGCTACACCTTC . TRBV30 . TRBJ1-2
CASSLAGGTSGSNYNEQFF TGCGCCAGCAGCTTGGCCGGTGGGACTAGCGGGAGTAACTACAATGAGCAGTTCTTC TRBD2 TRBV5-1 . TRBJ2-1
CASRQNSNQPQHF TGCGCCAGCAGACAGAATAGCAATCAGCCCCAGCATTTT . TRBV10-2 . TRBJ1-5
CATSGYWDSETQYF TGTGCCACCAGCGGGTATTGGGACTCAGAGACCCAGTACTTC . TRBV15 . TRBJ2-5
CASTGRVFDEQFF TGTGCCAGCACGGGCAGGGTGTTCGATGAGCAGTTCTTC . TRBV2 . TRBJ2-1
CASSDGPTGSEQFF TGTGCCAGCAGCGACGGGCCAACCGGGAGTGAGCAGTTCTTC . TRBV14 . TRBJ2-1
CASSSTSGSLYEQYF TGTGCCAGCAGCTCGACTAGCGGGAGTTTATACGAGCAGTACTTC TRBD2 TRBV7-9 . TRBJ2-7
CASSIDLQGLRSGNTIYF TGTGCCAGTAGTATAGATCTCCAGGGGCTCCGTTCTGGAAACACCATATATTTT . TRBV19 few TRBJ1-3
CASRSPGQGGTQYF TGTGCCAGCAGATCACCGGGACAGGGAGGGACCCAGTACTTC TRBD1 TRBV28 . TRBJ2-5
CASSIADRGRDEQFF TGTGCCAGTAGTATAGCGGACAGGGGGCGGGATGAGCAGTTCTTC TRBD1 TRBV19 . TRBJ2-1
CASSLGRERTDTQYF TGCGCCAGCAGCTTGGGGCGGGAGCGGACAGATACGCAGTATTTT TRBD2 TRBV5-1 . TRBJ2-3
CASSGTAQGYTF TGTGCCAGCAGCGGGACAGCGCAGGGCTACACCTTC TRBD1 TRBV6-5 . TRBJ1-2
CASSIEAGGAGAKNIQYF TGTGCCAGTAGTATTGAGGCCGGGGGAGCGGGAGCCAAAAACATTCAGTACTTC . TRBV19 . TRBJ2-4
CASSGSGLAGVLTGELFF TGCGCCAGCAGCGGGTCGGGACTAGCGGGAGTTTTAACCGGGGAGCTGTTTTTT TRBD2 TRBV5-1 . TRBJ2-2
CASSLVAGVYGYTF TGTGCCAGCAGCTTAGTGGCAGGCGTCTATGGCTACACCTTC . TRBV7-2 . TRBJ1-2
CASSIDVEMNTEAFF TGTGCCAGTAGTATAGATGTAGAGATGAACACTGAAGCTTTCTTT . TRBV19 . TRBJ1-1
CASSLISGYYGYTF TGTGCCAGCAGCTTGATTTCAGGGTACTATGGCTACACCTTC . TRBV5-6 . TRBJ1-2
CASSGFGQEKETQYF TGTGCCAGCAGCGGATTTGGACAGGAGAAAGAGACCCAGTACTTC TRBD1 TRBV5-5 few TRBJ2-5
CASSSTDSGEQFF TGTGCCAGCAGCTCGACTGACTCCGGGGAGCAGTTCTTC . TRBV7-2 . TRBJ2-1
CASSPGSGAAGNEKLFF TGTGCCAGCTCACCAGGGTCAGGGGCCGCTGGTAATGAAAAACTGTTTTTT . TRBV18 few TRBJ1-4
CASSEASQGRITQYF TGTGCCAGCAGTGAAGCTTCGCAGGGAAGGATTACGCAGTATTTT . TRBV2 few TRBJ2-3
CASSFLQQAQETQYF TGTGCCAGCAGCTTTCTACAACAGGCCCAAGAGACCCAGTACTTC . TRBV7-9 . TRBJ2-5
CASSIGNTGGSTEAFF TGTGCCAGTAGTATTGGTAACACAGGGGGCTCCACTGAAGCTTTCTTT TRBD1 TRBV19 . TRBJ1-1
CASSPLKSSEVGNEQFF TGTGCCAGCTCACCCCTAAAGAGTAGTGAGGTGGGCAATGAGCAGTTCTTC . TRBV18 . TRBJ2-1
CASSYFRTRAGELFF TGTGCCAGCAGTTATTTTAGGACAAGGGCCGGGGAGCTGTTTTTT . TRBV6-5 few TRBJ2-2
CASSVVGTSGDNEQFF TGTGCCAGTAGTGTAGTAGGGACTAGCGGGGACAATGAGCAGTTCTTC TRBD2 TRBV19 . TRBJ2-1
CASSRLGQADYGYTF TGTGCCAGCAGCCGACTGGGACAGGCGGACTATGGCTACACCTTC TRBD1 TRBV28 . TRBJ1-2
CASSLDPGTSGTLYNEQFF TGTGCCAGCAGCTTAGATCCTGGGACTAGCGGGACCCTTTACAATGAGCAGTTCTTC TRBD2 TRBV7-9 once TRBJ2-1
CASSFPGGYERYF TGTGCCAGCAGCTTCCCCGGTGGCTACGAGCGGTACTTC . TRBV5-4 . TRBJ2-7
CASSAGLAGVGEQYF TGTGCCAGCAGCGCCGGACTAGCGGGGGTGGGCGAGCAGTACTTC TRBD2 TRBV9 . TRBJ2-7
CASRGAGANQPQHF TGTGCCAGCAGGGGGGCAGGTGCCAATCAGCCCCAGCATTTT . TRBV6-1 . TRBJ1-5
CASSFPVLAGGSTDTQYF TGTGCCAGCAGCTTCCCAGTCCTAGCGGGAGGGAGCACAGATACGCAGTATTTT TRBD2 TRBV7-6 . TRBJ2-3
CASELTSGRRETQYF TGTGCCAGTGAACTAACTAGCGGGAGACGCGAGACCCAGTACTTC TRBD2 TRBV6-1 . TRBJ2-5
CASSIAGVHQETQYF TGCGCCAGCAGCATAGCGGGAGTACACCAAGAGACCCAGTACTTC TRBD2 TRBV5-1 . TRBJ2-5
CAWGEGNTEAFF TGTGCCTGGGGAGAGGGGAACACTGAAGCTTTCTTT . TRBV30 few TRBJ1-1
CASSPYMTGDNNYGYTF TGTGCCAGCAGCCCCTACATGACAGGGGACAACAACTATGGCTACACCTTC TRBD1 TRBV7-2 . TRBJ1-2
CASILDRDTEAFF TGTGCCAGCATCCTTGACAGGGACACTGAAGCTTTCTTT TRBD1 TRBV28 . TRBJ1-1
CASSEGTGANSPLHF TGCGCCAGCAGCGAGGGGACAGGGGCTAATTCACCCCTCCACTTT TRBD1 TRBV5-1 . TRBJ1-6
CASSLVRTGASEQFF TGTGCCAGCAGCTTAGTCAGGACAGGGGCTAGTGAGCAGTTCTTC TRBD1 TRBV7-8 . TRBJ2-1
CASSVGLSSYNEQFF TGTGCCAGCAGCGTAGGTCTTAGCTCCTACAATGAGCAGTTCTTC . TRBV9 . TRBJ2-1
CASSQLAGERHEQFF TGCGCCAGCAGCCAACTAGCGGGAGAACGGCATGAGCAGTTCTTC TRBD2 TRBV4-3 once TRBJ2-1
CASISGEDNQPQHF TGTGCCAGTATCTCTGGGGAGGACAATCAGCCCCAGCATTTT . TRBV19 . TRBJ1-5
CASSLPGDRLLNEQFF TGTGCCAGCAGTCTTCCGGGGGATAGGTTACTGAATGAGCAGTTCTTC . TRBV28 . TRBJ2-1
CASARGVWEHF TGTGCCAGCGCACGCGGGGTTTGGGAGCATTTT . TRBV27 once TRBJ1-5
CASSLGGTNPDTQYF TGTGCCAGCAGTTTGGGAGGGACGAACCCAGATACGCAGTATTTT TRBD2 TRBV28 . TRBJ2-3
CSGLAGAGSATGELFF TGCAGCGGACTAGCGGGAGCTGGATCCGCCACCGGGGAGCTGTTTTTT TRBD2 TRBV29-1 . TRBJ2-2
CASSFSQLAVRTDTQYF TGTGCCAGCAGCTTCTCTCAGCTAGCGGTCCGCACAGATACGCAGTATTTT TRBD2 TRBV5-7 once TRBJ2-3
CASGAGTRPYNEQFF TGTGCCAGCGGGGCCGGGACTAGGCCCTACAATGAGCAGTTCTTC TRBD2 TRBV28 . TRBJ2-1
CASSWDRGSYNEQFF TGTGCCAGCAGCTGGGACAGGGGCTCCTACAATGAGCAGTTCTTC TRBD1 TRBV7-2 . TRBJ2-1
CASSPREGLGYTF TGTGCCAGCAGTCCTCGGGAGGGCTTAGGCTACACCTTC . TRBV27 . TRBJ1-2
CASSKGASGRAGGYEQYF TGTGCCAGCAGCAAAGGGGCTAGCGGGAGGGCCGGCGGTTACGAGCAGTACTTC . TRBV21-1 few TRBJ2-7
CASSPLHPGQGANEQFF TGTGCCAGCAGTCCGTTACACCCGGGACAGGGGGCAAATGAGCAGTTCTTC TRBD1 TRBV2 . TRBJ2-1